These 2 T cell receptor beta chains originate from one sample sequenced in a study of OX40 agonist ivuxolimab in advanced cancers. Profiled with immunoSEQ multiplex PCR; TCRdb holds only in-frame clones, not every one. Seen here are under 100,000 clones, approximately 83% observed once, and the top ten hold over 4.5%. The sample in question was CD4+ or CD8+ T cells sorted from blood, obtained in a trial of the OX40 agonist ivuxolimab. Source of these receptors: an adult with an advanced solid tumor such as melanoma, head and neck, liver or kidney cancer.

CDR3 sequence (DNA): TGTGCCAGCAGCTTAGTTACTAGCCCCCCCAAGCAGTTCTTC. This encodes CASSLVTSPPKQFF. This chain uses TRBV7-9 with TRBJ2-1; D is possibly TRBD2 (6 bases). The germline CDR1 and CDR2 sequences are SEHNR and FQNEAQ (reference sequence). The CDR3 extends over 14 amino acids. Trimming pared 1 base from V and 11 bases from J, leaving 15 bases between.

This chain links TRBV7-3 with TRBJ1-5, with TRBD1 as a possible D gene (6 bases). Trimming removed 2 bases at V and 3 bases at J, with 14 bases between. The CDR3 contains 16 residues. Germline CDR1 is SGHTA and CDR2 is FQGTGA. The CDR3 sequence is CASSLFPQGVNQPQHF. For the CDR3, the DNA is TGTGCCAGCAGCTTATTCCCACAGGGAGTCAATCAGCCCCAGCATTTT. The variable domain in full, with the rest retrieved from reference TRBV7-3 and TRBJ1-5, is GAGVSQTPSNKVTEKGKYVELRCDPISGHTALYWYRQSLGQGPEFLIYFQGTGAADDSGLPNDRFFAVRPEGSVSTLKIQRTERGDSAVYLCASSLFPQGVNQPQHFGDGTRLSIL.